Following are 6 T cell receptor beta chains from one sample sequenced in a study of response to subunit inactivated influenza vaccine. From the RT-PCR reads, TCRdb called clonotypes with MiXCR, one entry per CDR3 protein. The sample lists roughly 790,000 distinct CDR3 sequences, around 20% occurring once. Here the sequenced sample was PBMCs from blood, taken 5 days after vaccination. These receptors originate from a man aged 45-60 years who received an inactivated influenza vaccine.

This chain uses TRBV5-1 with TRBJ1-6; D is perhaps TRBD1 (6 bases). V shed 0 bases and J shed 6 bases, with 13 bases lying between them. This CDR3 is built from 16 residues. CDR1 SGHRS and CDR2 YFSETQ come from the germline V gene. CDR3 sequence: CASSLAAGASNSPLHF. In DNA form, the CDR3 reads TGCGCCAGCAGCTTGGCCGCGGGGGCTTCTAATTCACCCCTCCACTTT.

This clonotype turned up a few times. CDR3 nucleotides: TGCAGTACCCAGGGACTCACCTACGAGCAGTACTTC. Amino acid sequence: CSTQGLTYEQYF. This rearrangement joins TRBV20-1 to TRBJ2-7; D is possibly TRBD2 (6 bases). V was shortened by 8 bases and J by 2 bases, with 13 bases between the two germline ends. CDR3 size: 12 residues. CDR1 and CDR2 (germline): DFQATT, SNEGSKA (reference sequence).

V and J are TRBV15 and TRBJ2-3, with TRBD1 identical over 9 bases. Germline V gene lookup returns CDR1 LNHNV and CDR2 YYDKDF (reference sequence). The CDR3 loop spans 15 amino acids. V lost 2 bases to trimming and J lost 3 bases; unmatched junction nucleotides: 3. In DNA form, the CDR3 reads TGTGCCACCAGCAGACGACAGGGGGTAACAGATACGCAGTATTTT. As protein: CATSRRQGVTDTQYF.

The CDR3 nucleotides are TGTGCGAGCCGGGGGGCGGTAGAGGATACGCAGTATTTT. Protein product: CASRGAVEDTQYF. The chain links TRBV7-9 to TRBJ2-3; maybe TRBD2 (7 bases). Germline CDR1 SEHNR, CDR2 FQNEAQ (reference sequence). This CDR3 region has 13 residues.

The genes are TRBV7-2 and TRBJ1-5; 11 bases agree with TRBD1. In germline, CDR1 is SGHTA, CDR2 FQGNSA. V was pared by 2 bases and J by 6 bases, with 6 bases of the junction left unmatched. The CDR3 covers 16 residues. DNA of the CDR3: TGTGCCAGCAGCTTAAGGGCAGGGACAGGGGGTCAGCCCCAGCATTTT. Amino acids: CASSLRAGTGGQPQHF. The full variable domain, completed using reference TRBV7-2 and TRBJ1-5, is GAGVSQSPSNKVTEKGKDVELRCDPISGHTALYWYRQSLGQGLEFLIYFQGNSAPDKSGLPSDRFSAERTGGSVSTLTIQRTQQEDSAVYLCASSLRAGTGGQPQHFGDGTRLSIL.

This clonotype has ten or more counts. The chain joins TRBV28 to TRBJ1-2; the D gene is possibly TRBD1 (6 bases). V lost 6 bases, J lost 7 bases, and 12 bases lay in between. This CDR3 has 12 amino acids. CDR1 is MDHEN and CDR2 is SYDVKM in the germline V gene. The CDR3 sequence is CASSPRGFGYTF. CDR3 coding DNA: TGTGCCAGCAGCCCTAGGGGGTTTGGCTACACCTTC.